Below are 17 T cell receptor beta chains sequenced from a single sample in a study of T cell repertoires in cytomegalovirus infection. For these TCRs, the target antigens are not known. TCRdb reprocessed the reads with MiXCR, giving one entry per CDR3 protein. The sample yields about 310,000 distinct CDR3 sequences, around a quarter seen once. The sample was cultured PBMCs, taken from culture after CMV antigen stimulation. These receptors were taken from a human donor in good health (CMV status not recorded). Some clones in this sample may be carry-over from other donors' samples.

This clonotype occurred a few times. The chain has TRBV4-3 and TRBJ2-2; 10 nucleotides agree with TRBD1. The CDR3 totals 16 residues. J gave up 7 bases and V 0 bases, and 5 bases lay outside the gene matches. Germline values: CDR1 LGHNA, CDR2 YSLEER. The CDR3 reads CASSQDLGTGVGELFF. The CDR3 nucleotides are TGCGCCAGCAGCCAAGATCTAGGGACAGGGGTCGGGGAGCTGTTTTTT.

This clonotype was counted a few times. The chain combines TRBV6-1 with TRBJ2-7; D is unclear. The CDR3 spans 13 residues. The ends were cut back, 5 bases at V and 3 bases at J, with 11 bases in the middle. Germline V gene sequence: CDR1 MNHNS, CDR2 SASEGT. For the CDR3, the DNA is TGTGCCAGCAGTTCTAACGACAACTACGAGCAGTACGTC. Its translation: CASSSNDNYEQYV.

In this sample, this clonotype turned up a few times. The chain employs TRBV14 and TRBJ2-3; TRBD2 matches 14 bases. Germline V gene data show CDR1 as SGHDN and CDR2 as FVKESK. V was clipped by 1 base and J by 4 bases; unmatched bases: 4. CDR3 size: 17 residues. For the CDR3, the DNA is TGTGCCAGCAGCCAAGCGGGACTAGCGGGAGAGGCAGATACGCAGTATTTT. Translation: CASSQAGLAGEADTQYF.

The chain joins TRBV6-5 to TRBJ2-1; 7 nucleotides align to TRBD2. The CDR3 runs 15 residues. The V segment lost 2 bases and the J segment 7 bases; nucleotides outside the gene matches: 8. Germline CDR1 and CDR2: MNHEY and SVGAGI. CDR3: CASSYHGLVGNEQFF. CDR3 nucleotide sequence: TGTGCCAGCAGTTACCACGGACTAGTCGGTAATGAGCAGTTCTTC.

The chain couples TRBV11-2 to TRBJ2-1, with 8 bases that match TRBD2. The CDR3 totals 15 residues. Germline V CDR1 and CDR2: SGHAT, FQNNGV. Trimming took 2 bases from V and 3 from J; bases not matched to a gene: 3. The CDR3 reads CASSLRSGGYNEQFF. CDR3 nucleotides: TGTGCCAGCAGCTTACGGAGCGGGGGCTACAATGAGCAGTTCTTC.

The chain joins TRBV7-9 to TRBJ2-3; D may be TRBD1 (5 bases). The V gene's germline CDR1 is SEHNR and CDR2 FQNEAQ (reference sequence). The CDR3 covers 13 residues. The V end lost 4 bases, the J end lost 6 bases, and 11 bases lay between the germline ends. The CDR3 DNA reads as TGTGCCAGCAGCTCCAGGGAATACGATACGCAGTATTTT. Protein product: CASSSREYDTQYF.

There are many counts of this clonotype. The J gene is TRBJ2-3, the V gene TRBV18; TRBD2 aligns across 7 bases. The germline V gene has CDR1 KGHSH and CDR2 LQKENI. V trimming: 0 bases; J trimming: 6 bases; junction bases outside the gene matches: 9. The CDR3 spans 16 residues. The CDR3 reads CASSPPSGKGRDTQYF. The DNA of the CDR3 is TGTGCCAGCTCACCACCAAGCGGGAAAGGACGGGATACGCAGTATTTT.

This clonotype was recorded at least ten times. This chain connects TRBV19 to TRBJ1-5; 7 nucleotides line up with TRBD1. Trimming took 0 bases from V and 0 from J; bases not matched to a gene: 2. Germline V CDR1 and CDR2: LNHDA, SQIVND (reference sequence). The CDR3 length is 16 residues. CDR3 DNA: TGTGCCAGTAGTATAGAGGGACAGTATAGCAATCAGCCCCAGCATTTT. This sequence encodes CASSIEGQYSNQPQHF.

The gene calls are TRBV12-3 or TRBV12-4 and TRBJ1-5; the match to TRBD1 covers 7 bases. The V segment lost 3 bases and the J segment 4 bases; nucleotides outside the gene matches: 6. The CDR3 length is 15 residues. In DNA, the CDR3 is TGTGCCAGCAGTTTCTACAGGGGCGTAAATCAGCCCCAGCATTTT. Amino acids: CASSFYRGVNQPQHF.

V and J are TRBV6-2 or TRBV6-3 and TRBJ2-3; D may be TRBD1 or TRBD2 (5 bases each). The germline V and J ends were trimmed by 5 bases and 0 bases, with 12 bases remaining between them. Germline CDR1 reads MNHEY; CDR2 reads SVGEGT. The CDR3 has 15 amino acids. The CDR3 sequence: CASSPSGASTDTQYF. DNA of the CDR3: TGTGCCAGCAGTCCGTCCGGGGCTAGCACAGATACGCAGTATTTT.

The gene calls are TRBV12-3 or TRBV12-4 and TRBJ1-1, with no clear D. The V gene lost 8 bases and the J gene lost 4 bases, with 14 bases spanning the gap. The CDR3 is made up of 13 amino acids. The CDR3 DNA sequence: TGTGCCAGCCCCGCCGACGGAGGCACTGAAGCTTTCTTT. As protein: CASPADGGTEAFF.

CDR3 bases: TGTGCCAGTAGTCCAACCGAATCGTTTGTTTATCAGCCCCAGCATTTT. Translation gives CASSPTESFVYQPQHF. The chain couples TRBV19 to TRBJ1-5; D is ambiguous. The CDR3 loop spans 16 amino acids. Per germline, CDR1 LNHDA and CDR2 SQIVND (reference sequence). V gave up 5 bases and J gave up 5 bases, with 19 bases separating them.

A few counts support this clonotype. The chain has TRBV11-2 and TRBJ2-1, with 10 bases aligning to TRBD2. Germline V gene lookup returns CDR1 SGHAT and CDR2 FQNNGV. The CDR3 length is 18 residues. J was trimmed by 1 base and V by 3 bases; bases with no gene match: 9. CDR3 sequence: CASSFISGRAGSYNEQFF. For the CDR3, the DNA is TGTGCCAGCAGCTTTATCAGCGGGAGGGCCGGTTCCTACAATGAGCAGTTCTTC. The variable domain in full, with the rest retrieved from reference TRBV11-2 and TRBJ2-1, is EAGVAQSPRYKIIEKRQSVAFWCNPISGHATLYWYQQILGQGPKLLIQFQNNGVVDDSQLPKDRFSAERLKGVDSTLKIQPAKLEDSAVYLCASSFISGRAGSYNEQFFGPGTRLTVL.

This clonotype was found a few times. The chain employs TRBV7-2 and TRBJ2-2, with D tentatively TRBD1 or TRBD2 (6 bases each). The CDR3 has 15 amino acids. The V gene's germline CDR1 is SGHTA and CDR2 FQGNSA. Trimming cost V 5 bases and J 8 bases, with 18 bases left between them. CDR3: CASSPTGASWGELFF. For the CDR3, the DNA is TGTGCCAGCAGCCCCACGGGGGCCTCTTGGGGGGAGCTGTTTTTT.

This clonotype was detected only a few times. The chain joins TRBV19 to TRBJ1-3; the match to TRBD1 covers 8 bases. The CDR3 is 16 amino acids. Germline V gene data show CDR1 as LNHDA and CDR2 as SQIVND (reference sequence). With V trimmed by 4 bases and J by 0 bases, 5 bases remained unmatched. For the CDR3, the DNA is TGTGCCAGTAGTAAAGGACAGGGCCCCTCTGGAAACACCATATATTTT. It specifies CASSKGQGPSGNTIYF.

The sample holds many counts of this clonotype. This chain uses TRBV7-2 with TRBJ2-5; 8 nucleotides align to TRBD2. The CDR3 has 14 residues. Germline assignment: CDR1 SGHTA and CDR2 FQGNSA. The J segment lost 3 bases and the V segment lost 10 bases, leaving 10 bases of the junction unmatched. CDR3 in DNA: TGTGCCAACTCCTATAGCGGGAAGGAAGAGACCCAGTACTTC. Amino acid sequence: CANSYSGKEETQYF.

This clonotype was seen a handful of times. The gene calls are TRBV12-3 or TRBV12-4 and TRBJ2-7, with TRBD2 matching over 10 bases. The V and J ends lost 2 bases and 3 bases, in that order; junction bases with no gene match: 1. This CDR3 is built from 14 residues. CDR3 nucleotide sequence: TGTGCCAGCAGTTTAACTAGCGGGGTCTACGAGCAGTACTTC. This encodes CASSLTSGVYEQYF.